Below are 30 T cell receptor beta chains sequenced from a single sample in a study of blood T cell repertoires in COVID-19. The method was immunoSEQ multiplex PCR; TCRdb's version includes in-frame clones alone and lacks a portion of them. The table has around 220,000 clones, 65% to 80% seen once; the top ten hold 4%. The sequenced sample was peripheral blood. The receptors stem from a woman aged 40-49 years with active or convalescent COVID-19.

The chain couples TRBV7-3 to TRBJ1-5; a weak D match, TRBD1 (5 bases). CDR3 size: 13 residues. The V gene's germline CDR1 is SGHTA and CDR2 FQGTGA. V was shortened by 3 bases and J by 10 bases, with 13 bases between the two germline ends. The CDR3 here is CASSLRSGGPQHF. The DNA for the CDR3 is TGTGCCAGCAGCTTGAGGTCCGGGGGACCCCAGCATTTT.

The CDR3 is CASSQVGAGAPLHF. The CDR3 nucleotides read TGTGCCAGCAGCCAAGTTGGGGCGGGAGCACCCCTCCACTTT. The chain recombines TRBV3-1 (or the pseudogene TRBV3-2) with TRBJ1-6; maybe TRBD1 (5 bases). V was shortened by 1 base and J by 11 bases, with 12 bases between the two germline ends. The germline V gene encodes CDR1 LGHDT and CDR2 YNNKEL (reference sequence). The CDR3 runs to 14 residues.

The chain combines TRBV11-3 with TRBJ2-1; D is unresolved. The CDR3 is made up of 12 amino acids. Trimming took off 0 bases at V and 8 bases at J, with 5 bases between the two ends. CDR1 and CDR2 (germline): SGHNT, YENEEA. CDR3 nucleotides: TGTGCCAGCAGCTTAGATCTCTATGAGCAGTTCTTC. Its translation is CASSLDLYEQFF.

The V call is TRBV18, the J call TRBJ1-1; a weak D match, TRBD1 (5 bases). Per germline, CDR1 KGHSH and CDR2 LQKENI. The V and J ends lost 5 bases and 0 bases respectively, with 7 bases between them. CDR3 size: 13 residues. CDR3 nucleotide sequence: TGTGCCAGCTCAGGGGCAGTGAACACTGAAGCTTTCTTT. Amino acids: CASSGAVNTEAFF.

J is TRBJ2-3 and V is TRBV11-2, with 9 nucleotides matching TRBD2. CDR1 and CDR2 from the germline V gene are SGHAT and FQNNGV. The V gene end was trimmed by 1 base and the J gene end by 3 bases; junction bases not matched to a gene: 5. This CDR3 contains 16 residues. CDR3 sequence: CASSLVGGGATDTQYF. The CDR3 nucleotides read TGTGCCAGCAGCTTAGTAGGCGGGGGGGCAACAGATACGCAGTATTTT.

The chain links TRBV5-1 to TRBJ2-7, with D maybe TRBD1 (6 bases). In germline, CDR1 is SGHRS, CDR2 YFSETQ. The CDR3 length is 14 residues. Deletions cut 0 bases from V and 5 bases from J, with 12 bases between. In nucleotides, the CDR3 is TGCGCCAGCAGCTTGGGTGTGGGGGCCGACGAGCAGTACGTC. It encodes CASSLGVGADEQYV.

This sequence joins TRBV15 and TRBJ2-7, with TRBD1 identical over 8 bases. J was trimmed by 7 bases and V by 5 bases; bases with no gene match: 7. The V gene's germline CDR1 is LNHNV and CDR2 YYDKDF (reference sequence). The CDR3 is 13 residues long. In DNA, the CDR3 is TGTGCCACCAGCCAGGGGGCGCTGGGAGAGCAGTACTTC. Translation gives CATSQGALGEQYF.

The chain joins TRBV11-2 to TRBJ2-1, with a weak D call TRBD2 (6 bases). CDR1 is SGHAT, CDR2 FQNNGV, per germline. V was cut by 2 bases and J by 8 bases, with 13 bases left in between. This CDR3 region has 14 residues. The DNA of the CDR3 is TGTGCCAGCAGCTTATGGAGGGTAACCGATGAGCAGTTCTTC. It is translated as CASSLWRVTDEQFF.

The V and J genes are TRBV30 and TRBJ2-7; a possible D gene is TRBD1 (6 bases). The CDR3 runs to 15 residues. The V and J ends lost 0 bases and 0 bases respectively, with 12 bases between them. Germline V gene data show CDR1 as GTSNPN and CDR2 as SVGIG (reference sequence). Here the CDR3 reads CAWSVQGYVSYEQYF. CDR3 coding DNA: TGTGCCTGGAGTGTACAGGGCTATGTCTCCTACGAGCAGTACTTC.

This clone was observed a handful of times. The chain recombines TRBV7-2 with TRBJ2-1; TRBD1 is a possible D gene (5 bases). V gave up 3 bases and J gave up 5 bases, with 8 bases separating them. Germline V gives CDR1 SGHTA, CDR2 FQGNSA. The CDR3 is 13 residues long. CDR3 sequence: CASSLRTNNEQFF. CDR3 coding DNA: TGTGCCAGCAGCTTGAGGACAAACAATGAGCAGTTCTTC.

The chain has TRBV19 and TRBJ2-3; TRBD1 matches at 10 bases. The CDR3 runs to 16 residues. The germline V gene has CDR1 LNHDA and CDR2 SQIVND (reference sequence). The V segment lost 4 bases and the J segment 4 bases; nucleotides outside the gene matches: 8. The chain's CDR3 is CASSTLDRGWADTQYF. The CDR3 nucleotides read TGTGCCAGTAGTACCTTGGACAGGGGGTGGGCAGATACGCAGTATTTT.

V usage is TRBV7-9 and J usage is TRBJ1-5, with a weak D call TRBD1 (6 bases). The CDR3 runs to 13 residues. Trimming cost V 5 bases and J 7 bases, with 12 bases left between them. Germline V gives CDR1 SEHNR, CDR2 FQNEAQ (reference sequence). CDR3 residues: CASSPARGQPQHF. The CDR3 DNA is TGTGCCAGCAGCCCTGCTAGGGGGCAGCCCCAGCATTTT.

The chain combines TRBV10-1 with TRBJ1-1; TRBD1 is a possible D gene (5 bases). Germline CDR1 WNHNN, CDR2 SYGVQD (reference sequence). The germline V and J ends were trimmed by 3 bases and 1 base, with 12 bases remaining between them. This CDR3 spans 15 amino acids. CDR3 sequence reads: CASSDGTGGNTEAFF. CDR3 nucleotide sequence: TGCGCCAGCAGTGATGGAACGGGGGGGAACACTGAAGCTTTCTTT.

The genes are TRBV7-3 and TRBJ1-1, with D hard to call. CDR3 length: 13 amino acids. Germline V gene lookup returns CDR1 SGHTA and CDR2 FQGTGA. V lost 2 bases to trimming and J lost 4 bases, with 8 bases between them. The chain's CDR3 is CASSLGESTEAFF. The CDR3 nucleotides are TGTGCCAGCAGCTTAGGGGAGAGCACTGAAGCTTTCTTT.

The genes are TRBV7-9 and TRBJ2-7, with D perhaps TRBD1 (6 bases). The CDR3 has 13 amino acids. Per the germline V gene, CDR1 is SEHNR and CDR2 is FQNEAQ (reference sequence). V lost 11 bases to trimming and J lost 5 bases, with 19 bases between them. CDR3 amino acids: CAQTRQVPNEQYF. CDR3 coding DNA: TGTGCCCAAACCCGACAGGTCCCTAACGAGCAGTACTTC. Looking up the rest from reference TRBV7-9 and TRBJ2-7 gives the full variable domain: DTGVSQNPRHKITKRGQNVTFRCDPISEHNRLYWYRQTLGQGPEFLTYFQNEAQLEKSRLLSDRFSAERPKGSFSTLEIQRTEQGDSAMYLCAQTRQVPNEQYFGPGTRLTVT.

The chain couples TRBV6-5 to TRBJ1-3, with D perhaps matching TRBD1 (6 bases). CDR3 length: 14 amino acids. Looked up from germline, CDR1 is MNHEY and CDR2 is SVGAGI. V was shortened by 6 bases and J by 0 bases, with 9 bases between the two germline ends. In nucleotides, the CDR3 is TGTGCCAGCAGGGGGGCAATCTCTGGAAACACCATATATTTT. Protein product: CASRGAISGNTIYF.

This chain connects TRBV28 to TRBJ2-7; 10 bases fit TRBD1. Per germline, CDR1 MDHEN and CDR2 SYDVKM. The trim removed 6 bases at V and 3 bases at J, leaving 8 bases unmatched. The CDR3 is made up of 15 amino acids. CDR3 nucleotide sequence: TGTGCCAGCAGCCAACAACGGACAGGGGGCTACGAGCAGTACTTC. Residues: CASSQQRTGGYEQYF.

V and J are TRBV13 and TRBJ2-1; 10 bases fit TRBD1. Looked up from germline, CDR1 is PRHDT and CDR2 is FYEKMQ (reference sequence). CDR3 length equals 18 residues. The V and J ends lost 8 bases and 6 bases, in that order; junction bases with no gene match: 19. In DNA form, the CDR3 reads TGTGCCAGCGGTGCCTTCACATACCCGGGACAGGGGCCCAATGAGCAGTTCTTC. It is translated as CASGAFTYPGQGPNEQFF.

The chain employs TRBV5-4 and TRBJ2-5; D is uncertain. V lost 4 bases and J 3 bases, leaving 10 bases between the germline ends. The CDR3 extends over 13 amino acids. CDR1 is SGHNT, CDR2 YYREEE, per germline (reference sequence). CDR3 residues: CASSRDIEETQYF. In DNA form, the CDR3 reads TGTGCCAGCAGCCGCGACATTGAAGAGACCCAGTACTTC. The variable domain in full, completed from reference TRBV5-4 and TRBJ2-5, reads ETGVTQSPTHLIKTRGQQVTLRCSSQSGHNTVSWYQQALGQGPQFIFQYYREEENGRGNFPPRFSGLQFPNYSSELNVNALELDDSALYLCASSRDIEETQYFGPGTRLLVL.

The sample holds a few counts of this clone. In DNA form, the CDR3 reads TGTGCCAGCAGCGTAGAAGTGCAGGGGCTCTCTGAAGCTTTCTTT. Amino acids: CASSVEVQGLSEAFF. The gene calls are TRBV9 and TRBJ1-1; possibly TRBD1 for D (6 bases). The CDR3 is 15 amino acids. Trimming left V 0 bases short and J 6 bases short, with 15 bases between. Germline V gives CDR1 SGDLS, CDR2 YYNGEE.

This clone was observed a few times. This rearrangement joins TRBV30 to TRBJ1-2, with no clear D. In germline, CDR1 is GTSNPN, CDR2 SVGIG (reference sequence). The CDR3 has 12 residues. Deletions cut 4 bases from V and 8 bases from J, with 14 bases between. CDR3 region: CAWTPNLEGYTF. The DNA for the CDR3 is TGTGCCTGGACCCCTAACCTGGAGGGCTACACCTTC.

The chain links TRBV5-1 to TRBJ2-7; 7 nucleotides agree with TRBD1. With 4 bases clipped from V and 2 bases from J, the junction kept 9 bases outside the gene matches. The CDR3 is 15 amino acids. Germline-derived CDR1 and CDR2 are SGHRS and YFSETQ. The CDR3 DNA reads TGCGCCAGCAGCGAACCGGGACAGAGGGCCTACGAGCAGTACTTC. Encoded protein: CASSEPGQRAYEQYF.

This clone was detected once. The V call is TRBV4-1, the J call TRBJ2-1, with D unclear. Germline V gene data show CDR1 as MGHRA and CDR2 as YSYEKL. Trimming removed 4 bases from V and 2 bases from J, with 15 bases in between. The CDR3 runs to 16 residues. The CDR3 spells CASSPLVERTYNEQFF. CDR3 sequence (DNA): TGCGCCAGCAGCCCCCTCGTGGAGCGCACCTACAATGAGCAGTTCTTC.

CDR3: CASSVGGSGQETQYF. The CDR3 bases are TGTGCCAGCAGCGTAGGAGGGTCGGGCCAAGAGACCCAGTACTTC. The chain has TRBV9 and TRBJ2-5, with D possibly matching TRBD2 (5 bases). The CDR3 runs to 15 residues. The ends were cut back, 0 bases at V and 1 base at J, with 10 bases in the middle. The germline V gene has CDR1 SGDLS and CDR2 YYNGEE.

This rearrangement joins TRBV3-1 (or the pseudogene TRBV3-2) to TRBJ1-2; D perhaps matches TRBD1 (6 bases). CDR1 is LGHDT and CDR2 is YNNKEL in the germline V gene (reference sequence). CDR3 length equals 14 residues. The V and J ends lost 4 bases and 8 bases respectively, with 17 bases between them. CDR3 in DNA: TGTGCCAGCAGCCCTCGGGTGGCAGGGGAGGGCTACACCTTC. It codes for CASSPRVAGEGYTF.

The chain is built from TRBV19 and TRBJ1-2; 8 bases are shared with TRBD1. Trimming took 6 bases from V and 9 from J; bases not matched to a gene: 9. Germline-derived CDR1 and CDR2 are LNHDA and SQIVND (reference sequence). The CDR3 runs to 13 residues. The CDR3 loop is CASSVRQGTSYTF. As DNA, the CDR3 is TGTGCCAGTAGCGTGAGACAGGGGACGAGCTACACCTTC.

The chain carries TRBV21-1 and TRBJ1-4. TRBV21-1 is designated a pseudogene. The length of the CDR3 is 15 residues. In DNA, the CDR3 is TGTGCCAGCAGCTACCCACTAGCAACTAATGAAAAACTGTTTTTT. It codes for CASSYPLATNEKLFF.

The chain carries TRBV9 and TRBJ2-7, with TRBD1 matching over 8 bases. Germline lookup yields CDR1 SGDLS and CDR2 YYNGEE. CDR3 length: 15 amino acids. With 2 bases clipped from V and 9 bases from J, the junction kept 13 bases outside the gene matches. The CDR3 nucleotides read TGTGCCAGCAGCGTCTCGATAGGGCAGGGGGCAAGGCAGTACTTC. Translated, it gives CASSVSIGQGARQYF.

The chain couples TRBV6-5 to TRBJ1-1, with TRBD1 identical over 7 bases. J gave up 4 bases and V 5 bases, and 7 bases lay outside the gene matches. CDR3 size: 14 residues. CDR1 and CDR2 from the germline V gene are MNHEY and SVGAGI. The CDR3 nucleotides are TGTGCCAGCAGTCGGTACAGGGGATTCACTGAAGCTTTCTTT. Its protein product is CASSRYRGFTEAFF.

The chain couples TRBV11-2 to TRBJ2-3; TRBD2 might be the D (7 bases). Trimming took 5 bases from V and 6 from J, leaving 24 bases between them. The CDR3 is made up of 17 amino acids. The germline gives CDR1 SGHAT, CDR2 FQNNGV. The CDR3 protein is CASSAFLGGAVTDTQYF. The CDR3 bases are TGTGCCAGCAGCGCCTTCCTAGGGGGGGCGGTAACGGATACGCAGTATTTT.